Shown below are 30 T cell receptor beta chains from a single sample sequenced in a study of shared clonotypes between healthy human individuals. Produced via immunoSEQ multiplex PCR; TCRdb's table is partial and in-frame only. The sample shows about 1,500,000 clones, around 97% of them seen only once. Specimen: naive CD4+ T cells sorted from blood. Subset: CD45RA+ positively selected. The receptors shown here come from a man aged 25 to 40 in good health.

The V call is TRBV5-4, the J call TRBJ2-3; 9 nucleotides line up with TRBD2. Germline loops: CDR1 SGHNT, CDR2 YYREEE (reference sequence). The CDR3 length is 18 residues. Trimming removed 1 base from V and 4 bases from J; junction bases left unmatched: 13. CDR3 coding DNA: TGTGCCAGCAGCTTGCAGTTTGGTAGCGGGGGCCATTCAGATACGCAGTATTTT. It translates to CASSLQFGSGGHSDTQYF.

A single count supports this clone. The chain employs TRBV19 and TRBJ1-2; TRBD1 agrees at 7 bases. The CDR3 covers 14 residues. V was pared by 4 bases and J by 9 bases, with 11 bases of the junction left unmatched. Germline V lookup: CDR1 LNHDA, CDR2 SQIVND (reference sequence). CDR3 loop: CASSTIQGRRSYTF. Written as DNA, the CDR3 is TGTGCCAGTAGTACCATACAGGGGAGAAGAAGCTACACCTTC.

J is TRBJ2-7 and V is TRBV30, with TRBD2 matching over 8 bases. Germline trimming cut 1 base from V and 3 bases from J; bases unmatched to any gene: 2. Germline V gene sequence: CDR1 GTSNPN, CDR2 SVGIG (reference sequence). The CDR3 sequence is 13 residues long. DNA for the CDR3: TGTGCCTGGAGTGGGGCGGGGGGCTACGAGCAGTACTTC. Residues: CAWSGAGGYEQYF.

This rearrangement joins TRBV10-2 to TRBJ2-1; 7 bases line up with TRBD1. The CDR3 has 14 amino acids. J lost 9 bases, V lost 4 bases, and 9 bases had no gene match. Germline V gene data show CDR1 as WSHSY and CDR2 as SAAADI. CDR3 loop: CASSVLDRIGEQFF. CDR3 sequence (DNA): TGCGCCAGCAGTGTACTGGACAGGATTGGTGAGCAGTTCTTC.

The chain carries TRBV27 and TRBJ2-2; maybe TRBD1 (5 bases). The CDR3 is made up of 12 amino acids. The germline V gene has CDR1 MNHEY and CDR2 SMNVEV (reference sequence). The V and J ends lost 5 bases and 9 bases respectively, with 10 bases between them. The CDR3: CASSGRGRELFF. CDR3 bases: TGTGCCAGCAGTGGAAGGGGTAGGGAGCTGTTTTTT.

V usage is TRBV9 and J usage is TRBJ2-3, with a tentative D call TRBD2 (6 bases). Trimming pared 4 bases from V and 0 bases from J, leaving 12 bases between. Germline V gene lookup returns CDR1 SGDLS and CDR2 YYNGEE. There are 15 residues in the CDR3. CDR3: CASSPGRRSTDTQYF. The CDR3 region has the DNA TGTGCCAGCAGCCCCGGGAGACGTAGCACAGATACGCAGTATTTT.

The chain carries TRBV2 and TRBJ2-1, with D perhaps matching TRBD2 (6 bases). This CDR3 is built from 11 residues. The germline gives CDR1 SNHLY, CDR2 FYNNEI. Trimming pared 7 bases from V and 9 bases from J, leaving 10 bases between. The CDR3 sequence: CASKRVTEQFF. In DNA, the CDR3 is TGTGCCAGCAAGCGGGTTACTGAGCAGTTCTTC.

The chain employs TRBV14 and TRBJ2-5, with a tentative D call TRBD1 (6 bases). This CDR3 spans 13 amino acids. The V end lost 1 base, the J end lost 7 bases, and 10 bases lay between the germline ends. Germline lookup yields CDR1 SGHDN and CDR2 FVKESK. The CDR3: CASSQARGGTQYF. As DNA, the CDR3 is TGTGCCAGCAGCCAAGCCCGAGGGGGGACCCAGTACTTC.

The chain recombines TRBV11-2 with TRBJ2-7; D gene unclear. CDR1 and CDR2 (germline): SGHAT, FQNNGV. Trimming took off 2 bases at V and 0 bases at J, with 8 bases between the two ends. There are 14 residues in the CDR3. The chain's CDR3 is CASSLWADSYEQYF. The CDR3, as DNA: TGTGCCAGCAGCTTATGGGCAGACTCCTACGAGCAGTACTTC.

This rearrangement joins TRBV14 to TRBJ2-7; 8 bases fit TRBD2. The CDR3 loop spans 15 amino acids. The germline CDR1 and CDR2 sequences are SGHDN and FVKESK. The junction had 9 bases not matched to a gene; V was cut back by 4 bases and J by 4 bases. CDR3 in DNA: TGTGCCAGCAGCCGTAATCCGGGACTAGTGTACGAGCAGTACTTC. Translated: CASSRNPGLVYEQYF.

The chain couples TRBV11-2 to TRBJ1-1; D is possibly TRBD1 (5 bases). Germline loops: CDR1 SGHAT, CDR2 FQNNGV. This CDR3 region has 14 residues. With 1 base removed from V and 6 bases from J, the gap between germline ends came to 12 bases. Written as DNA, the CDR3 is TGTGCCAGCAGCTTAGTTCGGGGCCCCCCTGAAGCTTTCTTT. It codes for CASSLVRGPPEAFF.

This clone was counted once. Other DNA sequences within the sample encode an identical CDR3. The chain uses TRBV30 and TRBJ1-5; D gene unclear. The CDR3 extends over 13 amino acids. Trimming cost V 1 base and J 1 base, with 5 bases left between them. Germline CDR1 and CDR2: GTSNPN and SVGIG (reference sequence). The CDR3 nucleotides are TGTGCCTGGAGTGGGAGGAGCAATCAGCCCCAGCATTTT. Translation: CAWSGRSNQPQHF.

The CDR3 DNA sequence: TGTGCCAGCACCCCCGGGTGGGACAGGGGGCGCAACATGAAGTCCGAGCAGTACTTC. Translating gives CASTPGWDRGRNMKSEQYF. J is TRBJ2-7 and V is TRBV27; 12 bases are a match to TRBD1. This CDR3 is 19 amino acids long. V dropped 7 bases and J dropped 6; count of bases not matched to a gene: 22. Germline-derived CDR1 and CDR2 are MNHEY and SMNVEV (reference sequence).

The V call is TRBV27, the J call TRBJ2-1, with D hard to call. Trimming took off 6 bases at V and 3 bases at J, with 9 bases between the two ends. The length of the CDR3 is 13 residues. The germline V gene encodes CDR1 MNHEY and CDR2 SMNVEV (reference sequence). CDR3 bases: TGTGCCAGCAGAGGGTTTGACTACAATGAGCAGTTCTTC. Its protein product is CASRGFDYNEQFF.

The chain is built from TRBV7-9 and TRBJ1-1; possibly TRBD1 for D (6 bases). The germline V gene encodes CDR1 SEHNR and CDR2 FQNEAQ (reference sequence). This CDR3 comprises 18 residues. Trimming removed 0 bases from V and 1 base from J, with 18 bases in between. CDR3 DNA: TGTGCCAGCAGCTTAGCGACCTACGGGACACCTTCGAACACTGAAGCTTTCTTT. Residues: CASSLATYGTPSNTEAFF.

This clone was observed once. The V and J genes are TRBV10-1 and TRBJ2-1; a weak D match, TRBD1 (5 bases). This CDR3 comprises 15 residues. V lost 0 bases and J lost 9, with 15 bases in between. The germline gives CDR1 WNHNN, CDR2 SYGVQD (reference sequence). DNA of the CDR3: TGCGCCAGCAGTGAGTCCCCCCTTCGGCAGGGTGAGCAGTTCTTC. Residues: CASSESPLRQGEQFF.

The chain is built from TRBV5-1 and TRBJ2-5; 7 nucleotides agree with TRBD2. Germline V gene data show CDR1 as SGHRS and CDR2 as YFSETQ. V dropped 4 bases and J dropped 5; count of bases not matched to a gene: 8. The CDR3 has 14 amino acids. CDR3 nucleotide sequence: TGCGCCAGCAGCCCCCCGGGAGGAGGGGAGACCCAGTACTTC. This translates into CASSPPGGGETQYF.

On this clone itself: The same CDR3 is also encoded by other DNA sequences in this sample. The V and J genes are TRBV20-1 and TRBJ2-7; D ambiguous. V dropped 3 bases and J dropped 3 bases, with 6 bases sitting between them. The CDR3 loop spans 11 amino acids. CDR1 DFQATT and CDR2 SNEGSKA come from the germline V gene (reference sequence). DNA for the CDR3: TGCAGTGCTAGCCCCAGCTACGAGCAGTACTTC. Amino acid sequence: CSASPSYEQYF.

This clone occurred a few times. Other DNA sequences in the same sample also yield this CDR3. The rearrangement uses TRBV6-5 and TRBJ1-5; unclear D gene. Germline V gene sequence: CDR1 MNHEY, CDR2 SVGAGI. The CDR3 extends over 14 amino acids. V was shortened by 4 bases and J by 0 bases, with 7 bases between the two germline ends. DNA of the CDR3: TGTGCCAGCAGTTCCCCAGGTAGCAATCAGCCCCAGCATTTT. Its translation: CASSSPGSNQPQHF.

The chain carries TRBV4-2 and TRBJ1-5; D is ambiguous. CDR1 is LGHNA and CDR2 is YNFKEQ in the germline V gene. The CDR3 is made up of 15 amino acids. V lost 0 bases to trimming and J lost 0 bases, with 6 bases between them. CDR3 bases: TGTGCCAGCAGCCAAGACCGGTATAGCAATCAGCCCCAGCATTTT. Amino acids: CASSQDRYSNQPQHF.

Remarks on this clone: In the same sample, other DNA sequences code for this CDR3. V and J are TRBV5-1 and TRBJ2-5; D gene ambiguous. V gave up 0 bases and J gave up 1 base, with 7 bases separating them. The CDR3 spans 14 residues. Per the germline V gene, CDR1 is SGHRS and CDR2 is YFSETQ. For the CDR3, the DNA is TGCGCCAGCAGCTTGGTAGGAGCCCAAGAGACCCAGTACTTC. This encodes CASSLVGAQETQYF.

The V and J genes are TRBV11-3 and TRBJ1-1; weak D call: TRBD1 (6 bases). The length of the CDR3 is 14 residues. Trimming stripped 0 bases from V and 4 bases from J, with 9 bases between. CDR1 and CDR2 (germline): SGHNT, YENEEA. This chain's CDR3 is CASSLEPRGTEAFF. For the CDR3, the DNA is TGTGCCAGCAGCTTAGAACCCAGGGGCACTGAAGCTTTCTTT.

This rearrangement joins TRBV18 to TRBJ1-5; no clear D. Per the germline V gene, CDR1 is KGHSH and CDR2 is LQKENI. The germline V and J ends were trimmed by 3 bases and 5 bases, with 11 bases remaining between them. The CDR3 consists of 14 residues. CDR3 sequence: CASSPPSADQPQHF. As DNA, the CDR3 is TGTGCCAGCTCACCCCCCAGCGCCGATCAGCCCCAGCATTTT.

The genes are TRBV19 and TRBJ2-1, with D unresolved. Trimming stripped 6 bases from V and 5 bases from J, with 14 bases between. The germline V gene has CDR1 LNHDA and CDR2 SQIVND (reference sequence). CDR3 size: 14 residues. The CDR3 sequence: CASSPSTRNNEQFF. The CDR3 coding sequence is TGTGCCAGTAGCCCTTCAACACGGAACAATGAGCAGTTCTTC.

The rearrangement uses TRBV7-7 and TRBJ2-7; D remains ambiguous. Germline CDR1 is SSHAT and CDR2 is FNYEAQ (reference sequence). The germline V and J ends were trimmed by 3 bases and 6 bases, with 12 bases remaining between them. This CDR3 has 13 residues. This CDR3 reads CASSLGISGEQYF. CDR3 DNA sequence: TGTGCCAGCAGCTTGGGCATCTCGGGCGAGCAGTACTTC.

The V call is TRBV29-1, the J call TRBJ2-3; 8 bases agree with TRBD2. The trim removed 6 bases at V and 2 bases at J, leaving 10 bases unmatched. The V gene's germline CDR1 is SQVTM and CDR2 ANQGSEA. The CDR3 has 15 residues. The CDR3 loop is CSVKPGLEFTDTQYF. CDR3 bases: TGCAGCGTCAAGCCGGGACTAGAGTTCACAGATACGCAGTATTTT.

The chain combines TRBV29-1 with TRBJ1-1; D is ambiguous. The CDR3 contains 13 residues. Germline loops: CDR1 SQVTM, CDR2 ANQGSEA. With 2 bases removed from V and 6 bases from J, the gap between germline ends came to 13 bases. CDR3 bases: TGCAGCGTTGAAACGCAATGGGTGGCTGAAGCTTTCTTT. Translation: CSVETQWVAEAFF.

This clone was counted between two and nine times. The rearrangement joins TRBV7-3 to TRBJ2-2; D uncertain. V lost 7 bases and J lost 1, with 10 bases in between. Germline-derived CDR1 and CDR2 are SGHTA and FQGTGA. The CDR3 has 14 residues. CDR3 in amino acids: CASKERGNTGELFF. The CDR3 DNA reads TGTGCCAGCAAGGAACGTGGGAACACCGGGGAGCTGTTTTTT.

The chain links TRBV29-1 to TRBJ1-1, with TRBD1 matching over 7 bases. The V gene's germline CDR1 is SQVTM and CDR2 ANQGSEA. J lost 4 bases, V lost 4 bases, and 9 bases had no gene match. The CDR3 has 14 amino acids. The CDR3 nucleotides read TGCAGCGTTGCCGACAGGGAAGGAGGCACTGAAGCTTTCTTT. Translated: CSVADREGGTEAFF.

The J gene is TRBJ2-1, the V gene TRBV27; D may correspond to TRBD1 or TRBD2 (5 bases each). Trimming shortened V by 0 bases and J by 1 base, and 10 bases separated the two germline ends. Germline V gene sequence: CDR1 MNHEY, CDR2 SMNVEV (reference sequence). There are 16 residues in the CDR3. DNA of the CDR3: TGTGCCAGCAGTTTATCGAAGGGGAGATCCTACAATGAGCAGTTCTTC. Translation: CASSLSKGRSYNEQFF.